This TCR beta chain was obtained from a study of T cells after yellow fever vaccination. Regarding the study as a whole: Primary-vaccination clones mostly resurfaced post-booster (nearly 97% CD4, 85% to 90% CD8). Only a minor proportion of clonotypes was detected across both CD4 and CD8 compartments.

TCRdb used MiXCR to reprocess the 5' RACE reads, holding one entry per CDR3 protein. This table has about 4,500 distinct CDR3 sequences, roughly 7.3% appearing once. Germline V lookup: CDR1 DFQATT, CDR2 SNEGSKA (reference sequence). The CDR3 runs 16 residues. Trimming took off 1 base at V and 3 bases at J, with 19 bases between the two ends. The origin of this receptor is a man between 18 and 29 years old who received the YFV17D yellow fever vaccine. The chain combines TRBV20-1 with TRBJ2-7, with D tentatively TRBD1 or TRBD2 (6 bases each). The material sequenced was PBMCs, either bulk or a sorted T-cell subset (CD4+, CD8+, memory, or dextramer-sorted; not recorded which), taken 35 to 50 days after the first yellow fever vaccination. DNA for the CDR3: TGCAGTGCTAGAGCCCAAGGGGGGCCGCGCTTCTACGAGCAGTACTTC. It translates to CSARAQGGPRFYEQYF.